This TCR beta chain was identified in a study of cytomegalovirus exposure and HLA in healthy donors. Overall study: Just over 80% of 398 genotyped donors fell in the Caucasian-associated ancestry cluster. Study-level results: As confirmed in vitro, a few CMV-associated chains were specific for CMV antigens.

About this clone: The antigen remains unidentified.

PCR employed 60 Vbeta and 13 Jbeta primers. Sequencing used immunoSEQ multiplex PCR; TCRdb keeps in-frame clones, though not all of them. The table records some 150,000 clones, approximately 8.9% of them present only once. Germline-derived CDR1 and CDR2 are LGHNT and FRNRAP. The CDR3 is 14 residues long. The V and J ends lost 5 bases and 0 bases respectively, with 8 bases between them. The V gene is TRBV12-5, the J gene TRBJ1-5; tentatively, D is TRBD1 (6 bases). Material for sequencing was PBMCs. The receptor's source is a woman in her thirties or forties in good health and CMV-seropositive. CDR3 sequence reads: CASGPGDSNQPQHF. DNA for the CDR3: TGTGCTAGTGGTCCAGGGGATAGCAATCAGCCCCAGCATTTT.